This TCR beta chain was sequenced in a study of CD8 T cells in Susac syndrome. CDR3 length equals 15 residues. Trimming took 1 base from V and 3 from J, leaving 9 bases between them. Germline loops: CDR1 SGHTA, CDR2 FQGNSA. RNA in amounts of roughly 0.5 to 1 ug was reverse transcribed with random hexamers. TCRdb re-called the immunoSEQ multiplex PCR reads through MiXCR, storing one row per CDR3 protein. The table lists roughly 190,000 distinct CDR3 sequences, roughly 94% of them singletons. The receptor comes from a human donor with Susac syndrome. Sequenced sample: CD8+ T cells from PBMCs. The chain employs TRBV7-2 and TRBJ1-4; D is unresolved. This chain's CDR3 is CASSLVSSANEKLFF. Written as DNA, the CDR3 is TGTGCCAGCAGCTTAGTATCTTCGGCTAATGAAAAACTGTTTTTT.